This note documents a single T cell receptor (beta chain) sequence. This clonotype came up many times. Its antigen has not been determined. Base qualities are not recorded, but no much larger clone differs from it by a single base. This sample stems from a study of T cells in Graves' hyperthyroidism and ophthalmopathy (dated by TCRdb to between 2018 and 2021). For the wider study: A discovery cohort of about a hundred patients, about 40 with Graves' ophthalmopathy and roughly 59 with stable Graves' hyperthyroidism, was used to find distinguishing TCR V-J signatures. Whether ophthalmopathy could be predicted prospectively was tested in an independent validation cohort made up of roughly 19 hyperthyroidism patients plus 17 patients who later progressed to ophthalmopathy. The approximately 97 discovery patients were randomly divided into training and test sets at a 7:3 ratio. In about six Graves' hyperthyroidism patients, the study also compared T-cell repertoires from thyroid tissue with T-cell repertoires from blood. Following sampling, methimazole starting at 30 mg daily was given to hyperthyroidism patients, and high-dose intravenous methylprednisolone was given to ophthalmopathy patients. According to the paper, TCR Vbeta CDR3 sequencing was carried out on approximately 140 peripheral blood samples, which came from approximately 41 ophthalmopathy, around 75 hyperthyroidism and around 17 progressor patients. Study-wide conclusions, independent of this receptor: In validation, progression to ophthalmopathy was predicted by the model with nearly 71% sensitivity and approximately 78% specificity, a median of about 6 months before onset. In cross-validation, a model built on a 13 V-J signature told ophthalmopathy apart from stable hyperthyroidism with 85% to 90% sensitivity and about 81% specificity, and in testing the same model reached 80%/75%. Most expanded thyroid clonotypes (frequency above 0.001) were also found in blood, which suggests that blood repertoires may mirror thyroid immune responses. No statistical method was used to fix the sample size in advance, and group allocation was not hidden from the investigators.

TCR beta CDR3 regions were amplified from RNA transcripts. The first round of RT-PCR for the TCR CDR3 was performed with the HTBI primer set and the Qiagen OneStep RT-PCR kit. Libraries were constructed in a second round of multiplex PCR, after which size selection and purification were performed. Paired-end sequencing of the libraries was performed with 100 bp reads on an Illumina HiSeq2000. As for the original processing: SOAPnuke was used to process the raw data, removing reads that contained adapters or uncalled bases, had a mean Phred below 15, or lacked an exact match to the constant primer or identifier. High-quality paired reads were merged with COPE v1.2.5, and unique nucleotide sequences were defined as clonotypes. Clonotypes were aligned to IMGT TRBV, TRBD and TRBJ reference segments using MiTCR v1.1. Analysis was restricted to V-J combinations with a frequency above 0.0001, which covered over 98% of repertoires. A TCS score was defined as the ratio of F50 (clonal expansion) to E x V (chaos), with BLOSUM62-based TCRdist applied between CDR3 peptides within each V-J. Welch's t-statistics and random forest reduced around 510 V-J features to 13, which were used in a naive Bayes classifier (R e1071). The Morisita-Horn index was used to measure how similar the thyroid and blood repertoires were. The public reads were run again by TCRdb, first through fastp at Q25 and then through MiXCR, and only productive beta chains were kept. Under each unique CDR3 protein, matching rows form one entry showing the most common genes and DNA. What appears here as the V and J calls and clone size reflects TCRdb's work, not the paper's. A total of 550,000 to 700,000 distinct CDR3 sequences appear in this sample, approximately 44% of them only once. The ten top clones hold around a fifth of the sample.

Exclusion was applied to patients with uncontrolled infections, other autoimmune diseases, pregnancy or lactation. Diagnoses relied on clinical symptoms, serum thyroxine and TRAb, thyroid ultrasound and orbital computed tomography. Trizol reagent was used to extract total RNA, and RNA quality was then checked on an Agilent 2100 Bioanalyzer. This TCR was recovered from an adult woman with Graves' disease, either hyperthyroidism or ophthalmopathy (not recorded which). Sequenced: peripheral blood or thyroid tissue (not recorded which).

The CDR3 in this case is CASSRRLAGGYEQYF. The DNA sequence reads TGTGCCAGTAGTAGAAGACTAGCGGGAGGCTACGAGCAGTACTTC. This receptor chain uses TRBV19 and TRBJ2-7, with 13 bases matching TRBD2. Via the germline V gene (reference sequence), CDR1 is LNHDA and CDR2 SQIVND. CDR3 length: 15 amino acids, cysteine to phenylalanine. Only CDR3 DNA is held: 45 bases, read in frame from base 1. Trimming accounts for 4 bases at V and 3 bases at J, while the number of junction bases matched to no gene is 3.